This TCR beta chain was obtained from a study of blood T cell repertoires in COVID-19. About the research overall: The United States, Italy and Spain were the sources of the acute and convalescent COVID-19 samples.

Germline V gives CDR1 KGHSH, CDR2 LQKENI. Unmatched junction bases numbered 4, after V lost 3 bases and J lost 3 bases. There are 16 residues in the CDR3. Individuals drawn from some 25 US areas were about 18 to 90 years old. Assignments of participants to cohorts depended upon their own reported clinical history. TCRdb's table, derived via immunoSEQ multiplex PCR, lists solely in-frame clones and lacks some. The sample has around 450,000 clones, roughly 88% seen once. Source material: PBMCs or T cells enriched from blood (not recorded which). The chain recombines TRBV18 with TRBJ1-4; TRBD1 matches at 10 bases. The source is a man between 18 and 29 years old who had recovered from COVID-19. CDR3 DNA sequence: TGTGCCAGCTCACCTGACAGGGGGCTGTCTAATGAAAAACTGTTTTTT. The encoded protein is CASSPDRGLSNEKLFF.